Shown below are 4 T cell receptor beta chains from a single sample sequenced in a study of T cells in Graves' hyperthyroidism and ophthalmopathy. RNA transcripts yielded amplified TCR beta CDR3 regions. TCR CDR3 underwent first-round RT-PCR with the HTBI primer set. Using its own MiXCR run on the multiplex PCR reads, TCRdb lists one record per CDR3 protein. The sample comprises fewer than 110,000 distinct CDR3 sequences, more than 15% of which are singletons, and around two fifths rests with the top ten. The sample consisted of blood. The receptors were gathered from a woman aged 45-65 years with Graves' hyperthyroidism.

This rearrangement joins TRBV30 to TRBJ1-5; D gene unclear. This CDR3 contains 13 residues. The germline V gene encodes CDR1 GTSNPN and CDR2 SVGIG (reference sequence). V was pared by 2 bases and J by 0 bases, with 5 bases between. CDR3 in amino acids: CAWSPGSNQPQHF. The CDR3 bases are TGTGCCTGGAGTCCAGGTAGCAATCAGCCCCAGCATTTT.

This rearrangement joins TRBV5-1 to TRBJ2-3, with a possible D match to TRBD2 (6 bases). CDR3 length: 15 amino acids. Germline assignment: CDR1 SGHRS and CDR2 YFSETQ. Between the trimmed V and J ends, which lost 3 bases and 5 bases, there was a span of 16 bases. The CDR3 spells CASSSLGRDKDTQYF. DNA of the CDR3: TGCGCCAGCAGCTCCTTAGGGCGGGATAAAGATACGCAGTATTTT.

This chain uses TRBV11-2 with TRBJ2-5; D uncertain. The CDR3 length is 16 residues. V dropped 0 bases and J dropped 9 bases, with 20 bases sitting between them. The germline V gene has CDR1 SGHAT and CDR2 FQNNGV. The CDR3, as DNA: TGTGCCAGCAGCTTAGATTCCGGAGTTGAGAGTCCCCCCCAGTACTTC. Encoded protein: CASSLDSGVESPPQYF. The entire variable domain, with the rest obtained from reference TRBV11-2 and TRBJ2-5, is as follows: EAGVAQSPRYKIIEKRQSVAFWCNPISGHATLYWYQQILGQGPKLLIQFQNNGVVDDSQLPKDRFSAERLKGVDSTLKIQPAKLEDSAVYLCASSLDSGVESPPQYFGPGTRLLVL.

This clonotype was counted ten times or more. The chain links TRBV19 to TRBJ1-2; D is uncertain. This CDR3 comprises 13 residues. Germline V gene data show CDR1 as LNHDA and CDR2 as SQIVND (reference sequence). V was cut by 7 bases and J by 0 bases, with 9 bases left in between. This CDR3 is CASTSLSNYGYTF. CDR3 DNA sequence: TGTGCCAGTACAAGTTTGTCTAACTATGGCTACACCTTC.